Listed below are T cell receptor beta chains from one sample, sequenced in a study of identical twins. TCRdb fed the 5' RACE reads into MiXCR, producing one record per CDR3 protein. The profile covers some 630,000 distinct CDR3 sequences, with roughly 7.1% appearing a single time and less than 2% taken by the ten largest. This sample was shared with a second study, whose subject was yellow fever vaccine responses in identical twins.

Input material: PBMCs. The receptors come from a woman in her late teens or twenties in good health. The CDR3 runs from the conserved cysteine through the conserved F or W. The D gene is left open where the match is weak. Clone sizes are given selectively: once, few, many, or a class where the clone is expanded.

TRBJ2-7 | TRBD1 | TRBV20-1 | NA | TGCAGCGCGGAGACAGGGGCGTTCCACGAGCAGTACTTC | CSAETGAFHEQYF
TRBJ2-7 | TRBD2 | TRBV12-3/TRBV12-4 | NA | TGTGCCAGCACCTCGGGTAGCGGGAGTTTTCGTCACTACGAGCAGTACTTC | CASTSGSGSFRHYEQYF
TRBJ1-2 | NA | TRBV29-1 | few | TGCAGCGTTGATGGTGTTAGGGGACTTGGCTACACCTTC | CSVDGVRGLGYTF
TRBJ2-1 | TRBD1 | TRBV5-1 | many | TGCGCCAGCAGCTTGGCCGGAGTGGGTGGACAGGGAGACTCGGTCGAGCAGTTCTTC | CASSLAGVGGQGDSVEQFF
TRBJ2-3 | NA | TRBV10-3 | few | TGTGCCATCAGTGATTCAGGTTTTAGCACAGATACGCAGTATTTT | CAISDSGFSTDTQYF
TRBJ1-5 | NA | TRBV5-5 | many | TGTGCCAGCAGCGGGGCCAATCAGCCCCAGCATTTT | CASSGANQPQHF
TRBJ2-2 | TRBD1 | TRBV29-1 | many | TGCAGCGTTGCGTCCCTTCAGGGGGCGAACACCGGGGAGCTGTTTTTT | CSVASLQGANTGELFF
TRBJ2-1 | NA | TRBV28 | few | TGTGCCAGCAGTTCCGAGCGCCCGGGCAGTGAGCAGTTCTTC | CASSSERPGSEQFF
TRBJ2-7 | NA | TRBV5-1 | NA | TGCGCCAGCAGCCCCGTGGGAGAATTATCGGTCCTGAACGAGCAGTACTTC | CASSPVGELSVLNEQYF
TRBJ2-4 | TRBD1 | TRBV24-1 | many | TGTGCCACTCCGGGGACAGAAAACATTCAGTACTTC | CATPGTENIQYF
TRBJ1-2 | NA | TRBV12-3/TRBV12-4 | many | TGTGCCAGCAGAAACAGTTTATATGGCTACACCTTC | CASRNSLYGYTF
TRBJ2-2 | TRBD2 | TRBV6-1 | NA | TGTGCCAGCGCCAGCGGGACCCCGAACACCGGGGAGCTGTTTTTT | CASASGTPNTGELFF
TRBJ2-7 | TRBD2 | TRBV20-1 | NA | TGCAGTGCTAGAGATCTCGAGACTAGCGGGAGAATTGACGACGAGCAGTACTTC | CSARDLETSGRIDDEQYF
TRBJ2-5 | NA | TRBV12-3/TRBV12-4 | many | TGTGCCAGCAGTTTACTTGTTGGAGAGACCCAGTACTTC | CASSLLVGETQYF
TRBJ2-5 | NA | TRBV28 | many | TGTGCCAGCAGTCCAGACAGTTACCAAGAGACCCAGTACTTC | CASSPDSYQETQYF
TRBJ2-2 | TRBD1 | TRBV7-9 | NA | TGTGCCAGCAGGCCTCCGGGACAGGGTTTGGACACCGGGGAGCTGTTTTTT | CASRPPGQGLDTGELFF
TRBJ2-2 | NA | TRBV13 | once | TGTGCCAGCAGCCCTGAGCTCCGGGCCGGGGAGCTGTTTTTT | CASSPELRAGELFF
TRBJ1-5 | NA | TRBV6-5 | many | TGTGCCAGCAGTTACCTCGGGGGAGGCCAGCCCCAGCATTTT | CASSYLGGGQPQHF
TRBJ2-3 | NA | TRBV2 | few | TGTGCCAGCAGCGCCACTAGATTGGGCACAGATACGCAGTATTTT | CASSATRLGTDTQYF
TRBJ1-4 | NA | TRBV5-1 | few | TGCGCCAGCAGCTTACAGGGATGGGATGAAAAACTGTTTTTT | CASSLQGWDEKLFF
TRBJ2-3 | TRBD2 | TRBV28 | few | TGTGCCAGCAAGGTCAGCGGGACCTACACAGATACGCAGTATTTT | CASKVSGTYTDTQYF
TRBJ2-1 | NA | TRBV6-2/TRBV6-3 | few | TGTGCCAGCAGTTACCCAGAACGGGTGCAGTACAATGAGCAGTTCTTC | CASSYPERVQYNEQFF
TRBJ1-4 | NA | TRBV28 | NA | TGTGCCAGCAGGCGGGGGCAGGGGTGGAAACTGTTTTTT | CASRRGQGWKLFF
TRBJ1-1 | NA | TRBV20-1 | few | TGCAGTGCTAGAGATAAAACTGAAGCTTTCTTT | CSARDKTEAFF
TRBJ2-3 | NA | TRBV10-3 | many | TGTGCCATCAGAGCGGGCAGCACAGATACGCAGTATTTT | CAIRAGSTDTQYF
TRBJ2-4 | NA | TRBV5-1 | many | TGCGCCAGCAGCTCGGGGGTAAGGGTTGACAAAAACATTCAGTACTTC | CASSSGVRVDKNIQYF
TRBJ1-1 | NA | TRBV5-6 | NA | TGTGCCAGCGTCAGGATTGGGGCTGAAGCTTTCTTT | CASVRIGAEAFF
TRBJ2-5 | TRBD2 | TRBV10-3 | many | TGTGCCACCACGACTAGCGGACAAGAGACCCAGTACTTC | CATTTSGQETQYF
TRBJ1-5 | NA | TRBV2 | many | TGTGCCAGCACGCAATGGACCAATCAGCCCCAGCATTTT | CASTQWTNQPQHF
TRBJ2-3 | TRBD2 | TRBV5-1 | few | TGCGCCAGCAGCCTAGGACTAGCGGGGATAGATACGCAGTATTTT | CASSLGLAGIDTQYF
TRBJ2-1 | TRBD2 | TRBV5-5 | few | TGTGCCAGCAGCCCGACTAGCGGGAGGTCCTACAATGAGCAGTTCTTC | CASSPTSGRSYNEQFF
TRBJ2-3 | NA | TRBV5-1 | many | TGCGCCAGCAGCTTCGGCCATGGCACAGATACGCAGTATTTT | CASSFGHGTDTQYF
TRBJ2-5 | TRBD2 | TRBV5-1 | NA | TGCGCCAGCAGCTGGGGGCCTAGCGGGGGAGAAGAGACCCAGTACTTC | CASSWGPSGGEETQYF
TRBJ2-2 | NA | TRBV20-1 | NA | TGCAGTGCTAGAGATAGGGGTTCGGACGGGGAGCTGTTTTTT | CSARDRGSDGELFF
TRBJ2-2 | NA | TRBV10-2 | NA | TGCGCCAGCAGTGAAACTGCGGAATACACAGACACCGGGGAGCTGTTTTTT | CASSETAEYTDTGELFF
TRBJ2-2 | TRBD1 | TRBV12-3/TRBV12-4 | NA | TGTGCCAGCACCTGGACAGGGGGGACCGGGGAGCTGTTTTTT | CASTWTGGTGELFF
TRBJ2-7 | TRBD1 | TRBV27 | many | TGTGCCAGCAGTTTTTCGCAGGGGGCCTGGTACGAGCAGTACTTC | CASSFSQGAWYEQYF
TRBJ2-2 | NA | TRBV7-7 | NA | TGTGCCAGCAGCTTCGAAGTTGGCGGGGAGCTGTTTTTT | CASSFEVGGELFF
TRBJ1-1 | NA | TRBV7-9 | NA | TGTGCCAGCAGCTTAACTAGCCTGAACACTGAAGCTTTCTTT | CASSLTSLNTEAFF
TRBJ1-5 | NA | TRBV20-1 | few | TGCAGTGCAAAGGCGGGGAATACCAATCAGCCCCAGCATTTT | CSAKAGNTNQPQHF
TRBJ2-7 | NA | TRBV12-3/TRBV12-4 | few | TGTGCCAGCAGTTTAGCCCCAGACCTCTCCTACGAGCAGTACTTC | CASSLAPDLSYEQYF
TRBJ2-3 | NA | TRBV27 | NA | TGTGCCAGCAGAGATACTGGTGGGGATACGCAGTATTTT | CASRDTGGDTQYF
TRBJ2-7 | NA | TRBV20-1 | NA | TGCAGTGCTAGAGCCCCTGGGGGCATTTACGAGCAGTACTTC | CSARAPGGIYEQYF
TRBJ1-1 | NA | TRBV3-1 | few | TGTGCCAGCAGCCAGAACGACAGGAGGGCTATTGAAGCTTTCTTT | CASSQNDRRAIEAFF
TRBJ2-1 | NA | TRBV3-1 | few | TGTGCCAGCAGCCCCAATCGCGGGGGCCAATCCTCCTACAATGAGCAGTTCTTC | CASSPNRGGQSSYNEQFF
TRBJ2-5 | NA | TRBV5-1 | many | TGCGCCAGCAGCCCCCAAGAAGAGACCCAGTACTTC | CASSPQEETQYF
TRBJ2-3 | TRBD1 | TRBV5-1 | NA | TGCGCCAGCAGCCTACAGGGGGATACGCAGTATTTT | CASSLQGDTQYF
TRBJ1-1 | NA | TRBV4-1 | few | TGCGCCAGCAGCGTTACGACAGACCTGAACACTGAAGCTTTCTTT | CASSVTTDLNTEAFF
TRBJ2-3 | TRBD1 | TRBV6-1 | many | TGTGCCAGCAGTACCCGGGACAGCGGCACAGATACGCAGTATTTT | CASSTRDSGTDTQYF
TRBJ1-1 | NA | TRBV5-1 | few | TGCGCCAGCAGCTCCGGGGGACCGGTGAACACTGAAGCTTTCTTT | CASSSGGPVNTEAFF
TRBJ1-2 | NA | TRBV27 | many | TGTGCCAGCACGCCAGTGGCGGGGCGCGGCTACACCTTC | CASTPVAGRGYTF